This T cell receptor beta chain is drawn from a study of T cells in Graves' hyperthyroidism and ophthalmopathy. This CDR3 region has 14 residues. The V end lost 11 bases, the J end lost 0 bases, and 16 bases lay between the germline ends. Germline CDR1 is SGHDN and CDR2 is FVKESK. Amplified TCR beta CDR3 regions derived from RNA transcripts. The HTBI primer set served for first-round RT-PCR of the TCR CDR3. Via MiXCR, TCRdb re-called the multiplex PCR reads, giving one row per CDR3 protein. The sample shows hundreds of thousands of distinct CDR3 sequences, over 12% of them seen only once. PBMCs were collected from a roughly 9.7 ml volume of fresh peripheral blood.

The clonotype comes from a woman aged 40 to 50 with Graves' ophthalmopathy. The chain has TRBV14 and TRBJ1-2; the D gene is possibly TRBD1 (6 bases). Sequencing input: blood. DNA for the CDR3: TGTGCCCTTCGGGGGGCTCTTTCTAACTATGGCTACACCTTC. It yields the protein CALRGALSNYGYTF. Complete variable domain (other parts from reference TRBV14 and TRBJ1-2): EAGVTQFPSHSVIEKGQTVTLRCDPISGHDNLYWYRRVMGKEIKFLLHFVKESKQDESGMPNNRFLAERTGGTYSTLKVQPAELEDSGVYFCALRGALSNYGYTFGSGTRLTVV.